One and the same sample provided the 10 T cell receptor beta chains below, sequenced in a study of response to subunit inactivated influenza vaccine. TCRdb re-called the RT-PCR reads through MiXCR, storing one row per CDR3 protein. The repertoire holds approximately 500,000 distinct CDR3 sequences, 13% seen once, with less than 15% in the top ten. This sample comprised PBMCs from blood, obtained more than 35 days after vaccination. The receptors shown here come from a man aged 45 to 65 who received an inactivated influenza vaccine.

This clonotype was recorded a few times. The rearrangement joins TRBV6-5 to TRBJ2-1; 7 nucleotides match TRBD2. V shed 0 bases, J shed 5 bases, and the junction held 4 bases outside the gene matches. The CDR3 covers 15 residues. CDR1 is MNHEY, CDR2 SVGAGI, per germline. The CDR3 region has the DNA TGTGCCAGCAGTTACTCGCGGGGGTTCGACAATGAGCAGTTCTTC. It translates to CASSYSRGFDNEQFF.

In this sample, this clonotype turned up many times. The chain joins TRBV12-3 or TRBV12-4 to TRBJ1-5; D may be TRBD1 (6 bases). This CDR3 contains 14 residues. V dropped 5 bases and J dropped 7 bases, with 15 bases sitting between them. CDR3 loop: CASSARQEGQPQHF. The CDR3 bases are TGTGCCAGCAGTGCCCGACAGGAGGGGCAGCCCCAGCATTTT.

The chain has TRBV15 and TRBJ2-3; the D gene is possibly TRBD2 (6 bases). V gave up 2 bases and J gave up 1 base, with 16 bases separating them. CDR1 LNHNV and CDR2 YYDKDF come from the germline V gene (reference sequence). CDR3 length: 17 amino acids. CDR3 in amino acids: CATSRYGGLGGTDTQYF. The CDR3 DNA reads as TGTGCCACCAGCAGATACGGGGGTCTAGGGGGCACAGATACGCAGTATTTT.

In its sample, this clonotype was seen a few times. The chain links TRBV3-1 to TRBJ2-1; TRBD2 matches at 10 bases. V dropped 1 base and J dropped 0; count of bases not matched to a gene: 9. Germline lookup yields CDR1 LGHDT and CDR2 YNNKEL (reference sequence). The CDR3 extends over 19 amino acids. CDR3 in DNA: TGTGCCAGCAGCCAAGGTCGCCTAGCGGGGGTGTCCTCCTACAATGAGCAGTTCTTC. Protein product: CASSQGRLAGVSSYNEQFF.

This clonotype has just a few counts. The V call is TRBV7-2, the J call TRBJ2-7; D is tentatively TRBD1 or TRBD2 (5 bases each). The CDR3 consists of 14 residues. The V gene lost 0 bases and the J gene lost 7 bases, with 13 bases spanning the gap. Germline assignment: CDR1 SGHTA and CDR2 FQGNSA. In nucleotides, the CDR3 is TGTGCCAGCAGCTTAGCGGGCTGGGGGACGGAGCAGTACTTC. Its protein is CASSLAGWGTEQYF.

This chain uses TRBV12-3 or TRBV12-4 with TRBJ1-5, with unresolved D. The CDR3 covers 14 residues. Trimming stripped 1 base from V and 6 bases from J, with 10 bases between. The CDR3 region is CASSLGDWSQPQHF. The CDR3 coding sequence is TGTGCCAGCAGTTTAGGGGATTGGAGTCAGCCCCAGCATTTT.

This chain uses TRBV7-2 with TRBJ1-4, with a possible D match to TRBD1 (6 bases). The CDR3 is 13 amino acids. Germline-derived CDR1 and CDR2 are SGHTA and FQGNSA. V was trimmed by 3 bases and J by 8 bases, leaving 10 bases between them. CDR3 protein: CASSLDSAEKLFF. In DNA form, the CDR3 reads TGTGCCAGCAGCTTGGACAGTGCGGAAAAACTGTTTTTT.

This clonotype has a handful of counts. The genes are TRBV29-1 and TRBJ1-1; a possible D gene is TRBD1 (5 bases). Trimming left V 4 bases short and J 3 bases short, with 18 bases between. Germline V CDR1 and CDR2: SQVTM, ANQGSEA. This CDR3 is 15 amino acids long. DNA for the CDR3: TGCAGCGTTGGGGTCTCTCCAGGGAGTCACACTGAAGCTTTCTTT. Amino acids: CSVGVSPGSHTEAFF.

A few counts support this clonotype. The J gene is TRBJ2-7, the V gene TRBV5-6, with 8 nucleotides matching TRBD1. V was clipped by 2 bases and J by 3 bases; unmatched bases: 13. The CDR3 spans 17 residues. The germline gives CDR1 SGHDT, CDR2 YYEEEE. The CDR3 protein is CASSFSQTGQVYYEQYF. The CDR3 DNA sequence: TGTGCCAGCAGCTTTTCCCAGACGGGACAGGTCTACTACGAGCAGTACTTC.

This chain joins TRBV3-1 and TRBJ2-7; 7 positions match TRBD2. The CDR3 has 16 residues. CDR1 is LGHDT, CDR2 YNNKEL, per germline (reference sequence). Losses at the gene ends were 0 bases for V and 2 bases for J; bases not matched to a gene: 7. The CDR3 DNA reads TGTGCCAGCAGCCAAGATCGGATAGCGGGCACCTACGAGCAGTACTTC. Its translation is CASSQDRIAGTYEQYF.